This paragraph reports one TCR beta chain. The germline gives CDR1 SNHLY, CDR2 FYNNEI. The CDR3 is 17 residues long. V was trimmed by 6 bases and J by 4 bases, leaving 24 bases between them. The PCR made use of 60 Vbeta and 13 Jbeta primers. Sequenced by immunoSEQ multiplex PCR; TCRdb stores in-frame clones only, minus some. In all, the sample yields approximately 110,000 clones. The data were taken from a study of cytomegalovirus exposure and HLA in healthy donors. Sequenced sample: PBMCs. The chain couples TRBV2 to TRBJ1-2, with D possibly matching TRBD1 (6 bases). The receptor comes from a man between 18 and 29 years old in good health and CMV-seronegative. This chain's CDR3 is CASRGAVYGTTTYGYTF. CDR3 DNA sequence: TGTGCCAGCAGGGGGGCAGTTTACGGCACGACGACCTATGGCTACACCTTC.